A selection of T cell receptor beta chains follows, all from one sample in a study of OX40 agonist ivuxolimab in advanced cancers. The table came from immunoSEQ multiplex PCR; TCRdb's copy has only in-frame clones and leaves some out. The table lists 55,000 to 65,000 clones, about 91% of them singletons. The sample here was CD4+ or CD8+ T cells sorted from blood, taken in a trial of the OX40 agonist ivuxolimab. These receptors all come from an adult with an advanced solid tumor such as melanoma, head and neck, liver or kidney cancer. Both conserved end residues are part of each CDR3. D genes are given only for firm matches. Expanded clones are given a class, and other clones once, few, many or no size at all.

CDR3: CASSPTGTRETQYF
DNA: TGTGCCAGCTCACCTACCGGGACAAGGGAGACCCAGTACTTC
V: TRBV18
D: .
size: .
J: TRBJ2-5

CDR3: CASSPASGTYNEQFF
DNA: TGTGCCAGCTCACCGGCTAGCGGTACCTACAATGAGCAGTTCTTC
V: TRBV18
D: TRBD2
size: .
J: TRBJ2-1

CDR3: CASSEYKSVETDTQYF
DNA: TGTGCCAGCAGTGAATATAAATCCGTTGAAACAGATACGCAGTATTTT
V: TRBV25-1
D: .
size: .
J: TRBJ2-3

CDR3: CASSFYGQGRDQPQHF
DNA: TGTGCCAGCAGTTTCTATGGACAGGGGCGGGATCAGCCCCAGCATTTT
V: TRBV6-5
D: TRBD1
size: .
J: TRBJ1-5

CDR3: CASSYSGLDNYEQYF
DNA: TGTGCCAGCAGTTACTCGGGACTAGATAACTACGAGCAGTACTTC
V: TRBV6-5
D: TRBD2
size: .
J: TRBJ2-7

CDR3: CAIMGTAGNYNEQFF
DNA: TGTGCCATCATGGGGACCGCGGGGAACTACAATGAGCAGTTCTTC
V: TRBV10-3
D: .
size: .
J: TRBJ2-1

CDR3: CASSPRQGARGYTF
DNA: TGCGCCAGCAGCCCAAGACAGGGGGCGCGGGGCTACACCTTC
V: TRBV5-1
D: TRBD1
size: .
J: TRBJ1-2

CDR3: CASSSPKTNTDTQYF
DNA: TGTGCCAGCAGTTCCCCCAAGACGAACACAGATACGCAGTATTTT
V: TRBV27
D: .
size: .
J: TRBJ2-3

CDR3: CASKSGDEQYF
DNA: TGTGCCAGTAAGTCAGGGGACGAGCAGTACTTC
V: TRBV19
D: .
size: .
J: TRBJ2-7

CDR3: CASSRGTGATEAFF
DNA: TGTGCCAGCAGCCGAGGAACAGGGGCTACTGAAGCTTTCTTT
V: TRBV7-9
D: TRBD1
size: .
J: TRBJ1-1

CDR3: CASSGTGNYEQYF
DNA: TGTGCCAGCAGTGGGACAGGGAACTACGAGCAGTACTTC
V: TRBV28
D: TRBD1
size: .
J: TRBJ2-7

CDR3: CASSSSPSGTGGNNEQFF
DNA: TGTGCCAGCTCCTCATCACCATCCGGGACAGGAGGGAACAATGAGCAGTTCTTC
V: TRBV18
D: TRBD1
size: .
J: TRBJ2-1

CDR3: CAISELEASLYGYTF
DNA: TGTGCCATCAGTGAGTTGGAGGCATCGCTATATGGCTACACCTTC
V: TRBV10-3
D: .
size: once
J: TRBJ1-2

CDR3: CASSQTTRGGFF
DNA: TGTGCCAGCAGCCAAACGACTAGGGGGGGCTTCTTC
V: TRBV13
D: .
size: once
J: TRBJ2-1

CDR3: CASSKALQETQYF
DNA: TGCGCCAGCAGCAAGGCACTACAAGAGACCCAGTACTTC
V: TRBV5-1
D: .
size: .
J: TRBJ2-5

CDR3: CASSTGGGNQPQHF
DNA: TGTGCCAGCAGTACCGGCGGGGGGAATCAGCCCCAGCATTTT
V: TRBV6-6
D: .
size: .
J: TRBJ1-5

CDR3: CASSENSGSLYF
DNA: TGTGCCAGCAGTGAGAATAGCGGGAGTTTATATTTT
V: TRBV6-5
D: TRBD2
size: .
J: TRBJ2-3

CDR3: CAISESRSYNQPQHF
DNA: TGTGCCATCAGTGAGTCGAGGTCCTACAATCAGCCCCAGCATTTT
V: TRBV10-3
D: .
size: .
J: TRBJ1-5

CDR3: CASSLAVAEDTQYF
DNA: TGTGCCAGCAGCTTAGCGGTTGCGGAGGATACGCAGTATTTT
V: TRBV7-2
D: .
size: .
J: TRBJ2-3

CDR3: CASSIDRGYNEQFF
DNA: TGTGCCAGTAGTATAGATCGAGGGTACAATGAGCAGTTCTTC
V: TRBV19
D: .
size: .
J: TRBJ2-1

CDR3: CASTRDASRNTQYF
DNA: TGTGCCAGTACCCGGGACGCCTCACGAAATACGCAGTATTTT
V: TRBV19
D: .
size: .
J: TRBJ2-3

CDR3: CAWSVTSGKETQYF
DNA: TGTGCCTGGAGTGTGACTAGCGGAAAAGAGACCCAGTACTTC
V: TRBV30
D: TRBD2
size: .
J: TRBJ2-5

CDR3: CASSPPYGNTIYF
DNA: TGTGCCAGCTCACCACCGTACGGAAACACCATATATTTT
V: TRBV18
D: .
size: .
J: TRBJ1-3

CDR3: CAWNWGPGNTIYF
DNA: TGTGCCTGGAACTGGGGCCCTGGAAACACCATATATTTT
V: TRBV30
D: .
size: .
J: TRBJ1-3

CDR3: CSVDWGQENTEAFF
DNA: TGCAGCGTTGACTGGGGTCAGGAGAACACTGAAGCTTTCTTT
V: TRBV29-1
D: .
size: .
J: TRBJ1-1

CDR3: CASSPVGVGTYEQYF
DNA: TGTGCCAGCTCCCCGGTTGGGGTCGGAACCTACGAGCAGTACTTC
V: TRBV18
D: .
size: .
J: TRBJ2-7

CDR3: CASSLAWTSGRSYEQYF
DNA: TGTGCCAGCAGCTTAGCGTGGACTAGCGGGAGATCCTACGAGCAGTACTTC
V: TRBV7-6
D: TRBD2
size: .
J: TRBJ2-7

CDR3: CAYWFLGSPLHF
DNA: TGTGCCTACTGGTTTCTCGGTTCACCCCTCCACTTT
V: TRBV30
D: .
size: .
J: TRBJ1-6

CDR3: CASNLERRGGTQYF
DNA: TGTGCCAGCAACCTAGAGCGGAGGGGTGGCACGCAGTATTTT
V: TRBV7-2
D: .
size: .
J: TRBJ2-3

CDR3: CASSSQPGINEQYF
DNA: TGCGCCAGCAGCTCCCAACCAGGGATCAACGAGCAGTACTTC
V: TRBV5-1
D: .
size: .
J: TRBJ2-7

CDR3: CASSEANREDTQYF
DNA: TGTGCCAGCAGTGAAGCGAATCGTGAAGATACGCAGTATTTT
V: TRBV6-1
D: .
size: .
J: TRBJ2-3

CDR3: CASEDGGVRETQYF
DNA: TGTGCCAGCGAAGACGGGGGAGTCAGAGAGACCCAGTACTTC
V: TRBV5-4
D: .
size: .
J: TRBJ2-5

CDR3: CATSGLGGNEQFF
DNA: TGTGCCACCTCGGGACTAGGCGGGAATGAGCAGTTCTTC
V: TRBV6-1
D: TRBD2
size: .
J: TRBJ2-1

CDR3: CASSQGTESSYNEQFF
DNA: TGCGCCAGCAGCCAAGGTACAGAGAGCTCCTACAATGAGCAGTTCTTC
V: TRBV4-1
D: .
size: .
J: TRBJ2-1

CDR3: CASSEDGVAPLSELEGYEQYF
DNA: TGTGCCAGCAGCGAAGACGGTGTGGCCCCACTTTCGGAACTTGAAGGCTACGAGCAGTACTTC
V: TRBV2
D: .
size: .
J: TRBJ2-7

CDR3: CAWNRLINQPQHF
DNA: TGTGCCTGGAACCGCCTGATCAATCAGCCCCAGCATTTT
V: TRBV30
D: .
size: .
J: TRBJ1-5

CDR3: CASSPGGSWAFF
DNA: TGCGCCAGCAGCCCTGGCGGATCGTGGGCTTTCTTT
V: TRBV5-1
D: .
size: .
J: TRBJ1-1

CDR3: CASSDGRYEQYF
DNA: TGTGCCAGCAGTGATGGTCGCTACGAGCAGTACTTC
V: TRBV25-1
D: .
size: .
J: TRBJ2-7

CDR3: CASGTYEQYF
DNA: TGTGCCTCAGGCACCTACGAGCAGTACTTC
V: TRBV27
D: .
size: .
J: TRBJ2-7

CDR3: CASHRAGANQPQHF
DNA: TGTGCCAGCCATCGGGCGGGGGCTAATCAGCCCCAGCATTTT
V: TRBV6-5
D: .
size: .
J: TRBJ1-5

CDR3: CASRESTDTQYF
DNA: TGTGCCAGCAGGGAGAGCACAGATACGCAGTATTTT
V: TRBV5-6
D: .
size: .
J: TRBJ2-3

CDR3: CASSVGQGRGYTF
DNA: TGTGCCAGCTCAGTGGGCCAGGGAAGAGGCTACACCTTC
V: TRBV18
D: .
size: .
J: TRBJ1-2

CDR3: CASSLRQGGPGNTIYF
DNA: TGTGCCAGCAGCTTGCGACAGGGAGGCCCTGGAAACACCATATATTTT
V: TRBV5-6
D: TRBD1
size: .
J: TRBJ1-3

CDR3: CASSPRQGVENTIYF
DNA: TGTGCCAGCTCACCGCGCCAGGGGGTTGAAAACACCATATATTTT
V: TRBV18
D: TRBD1
size: .
J: TRBJ1-3

CDR3: CASSLDLTGGGTEAFF
DNA: TGTGCCAGCAGCTTAGACCTAACAGGGGGGGGCACTGAAGCTTTCTTT
V: TRBV7-9
D: TRBD1
size: .
J: TRBJ1-1

CDR3: CASSPPAGKNIQYF
DNA: TGTGCCAGCTCACCTCCTGCGGGCAAAAACATTCAGTACTTC
V: TRBV18
D: .
size: .
J: TRBJ2-4

CDR3: CASSSGLAGGNYNEQFF
DNA: TGCGCCAGCAGCTCCGGACTAGCGGGAGGTAACTACAATGAGCAGTTCTTC
V: TRBV5-1
D: TRBD2
size: .
J: TRBJ2-1

CDR3: CASSVETAIGRTGELFF
DNA: TGTGCCAGCAGCGTAGAGACAGCCATCGGTAGGACCGGGGAGCTGTTTTTT
V: TRBV9
D: .
size: .
J: TRBJ2-2

CDR3: CASGFMAGVADTQYF
DNA: TGTGCTAGTGGTTTTATGGCGGGAGTGGCAGATACGCAGTATTTT
V: TRBV12-5
D: TRBD2
size: .
J: TRBJ2-3

CDR3: CASSKLAGGEDTQYF
DNA: TGTGCCAGCAGCAAACTCGCGGGAGGGGAGGATACGCAGTATTTT
V: TRBV21-1
D: .
size: .
J: TRBJ2-3

CDR3: CASSETGGPYGYTF
DNA: TGTGCCAGCAGCGAAACAGGGGGTCCCTATGGCTACACCTTC
V: TRBV5-4
D: TRBD1
size: few
J: TRBJ1-2

CDR3: CASSLGARQETQYF
DNA: TGTGCCAGCAGCTTGGGGGCTAGGCAAGAGACCCAGTACTTC
V: TRBV11-3
D: .
size: few
J: TRBJ2-5

CDR3: CASSLDSGRASREQFF
DNA: TGTGCCAGCAGCTTAGATAGCGGGAGGGCTTCCAGGGAGCAGTTCTTC
V: TRBV7-9
D: TRBD2
size: .
J: TRBJ2-1

CDR3: CASSGWGSGTTYNEQFF
DNA: TGTGCCAGCAGTGGGTGGGGTAGCGGGACTACCTACAATGAGCAGTTCTTC
V: TRBV6-1
D: TRBD2
size: .
J: TRBJ2-1

CDR3: CASTVYGAYGYTF
DNA: TGTGCCAGTACAGTGTATGGGGCCTATGGCTACACCTTC
V: TRBV2
D: .
size: .
J: TRBJ1-2

CDR3: CAISESTGGSAGANVLTF
DNA: TGTGCCATCAGTGAGTCAACAGGGGGCTCCGCTGGGGCCAACGTCCTGACTTTC
V: TRBV10-3
D: TRBD1
size: .
J: TRBJ2-6

CDR3: CTSGGSLSYNEQFF
DNA: TGTACCTCAGGGGGGAGTCTCTCCTACAATGAGCAGTTCTTC
V: TRBV7-2
D: .
size: .
J: TRBJ2-1

CDR3: CAWSQGYGYTF
DNA: TGTGCCTGGAGCCAGGGCTATGGCTACACCTTC
V: TRBV30
D: .
size: .
J: TRBJ1-2